A single sample is the source of the 21 T cell receptor beta chains below, sequenced in a study of T cell repertoires in cytomegalovirus infection. From the reads, TCRdb called clonotypes with MiXCR, one entry per CDR3 protein. The sample consists of approximately 700,000 distinct CDR3 sequences, 35% to 45% of them appearing once. The source material was PBMCs. Receptor source: a human donor in good health (CMV status not recorded). Some clones in this sample may be carry-over from other donors' samples.

The chain couples TRBV15 to TRBJ2-3; 11 bases match TRBD2. V was pared by 1 base and J by 5 bases, with 5 bases of the junction left unmatched. Germline V lookup: CDR1 LNHNV, CDR2 YYDKDF (reference sequence). There are 16 residues in the CDR3. CDR3 in amino acids: CATSRVGLAGGDTQYF. The DNA for the CDR3 is TGTGCCACCAGCAGAGTCGGCCTAGCGGGGGGAGATACGCAGTATTTT.

The chain joins TRBV11-2 to TRBJ1-1, with TRBD1 as a possible D gene (6 bases). The CDR3 runs to 15 residues. Germline lookup yields CDR1 SGHAT and CDR2 FQNNGV. Trimming shortened V by 3 bases and J by 1 base, and 12 bases separated the two germline ends. CDR3 sequence: CASSFGPGANTEAFF. Here the CDR3 DNA reads TGTGCCAGCAGCTTCGGTCCAGGGGCGAACACTGAAGCTTTCTTT. Filled out from reference TRBV11-2 and TRBJ1-1, the complete variable domain reads EAGVAQSPRYKIIEKRQSVAFWCNPISGHATLYWYQQILGQGPKLLIQFQNNGVVDDSQLPKDRFSAERLKGVDSTLKIQPAKLEDSAVYLCASSFGPGANTEAFFGQGTRLTVV.

Concerning this clonotype: The conserved phenylalanine or tryptophan normally closing the CDR3 is absent here, so this likely arose from a read error. The DNA is left out, because the CDR3 cannot be placed on it with certainty; the CDR3 is given as TCRdb lists it. V gene TRBV28 combines with J gene TRBJ1-5. Germline CDR1 MDHEN, CDR2 SYDVKM. Inclusive of both ends, the CDR3 amounts to 12 amino acids. This CDR3 is CASSLRHQPHHV.

This clonotype showed up many times. This rearrangement joins TRBV7-6 to TRBJ2-7; TRBD1 is a possible D gene (6 bases). The V gene lost 6 bases and the J gene lost 2 bases, with 17 bases spanning the gap. Germline values: CDR1 SGHVS, CDR2 FNYEAQ. CDR3 size: 15 residues. The CDR3 DNA reads as TGTGCCAGCAGACAGACAGGTGACGCGGCCTACGAGCAGTACTTC. Residues: CASRQTGDAAYEQYF.

The chain carries TRBV20-1 and TRBJ2-7; 7 bases are a match to TRBD2. Losses at the gene ends were 3 bases for V and 3 bases for J; bases not matched to a gene: 8. Germline loops: CDR1 DFQATT, CDR2 SNEGSKA (reference sequence). CDR3 length: 14 amino acids. CDR3 nucleotides: TGCAGTGCTAGGACCGGGACTATCAGCTACGAGCAGTACTTC. This codes for CSARTGTISYEQYF.

CDR3 in DNA: TGTGCCACCAGTGACCCGACAGGGACGGGCACAGATACGCAGTATTTT. Its protein is CATSDPTGTGTDTQYF. V is TRBV24-1 and J is TRBJ2-3; 7 bases match TRBD1. This CDR3 region has 16 residues. V was clipped by 4 bases and J by 1 base; unmatched bases: 7. In germline, CDR1 is KGHDR, CDR2 SFDVKD.

The chain recombines TRBV29-1 with TRBJ1-1; D unresolved. This CDR3 spans 16 amino acids. V was pared by 2 bases and J by 0 bases, with 16 bases between. Germline values: CDR1 SQVTM, CDR2 ANQGSEA. The CDR3 loop reads CSVESLGGRVNTEAFF. In DNA, the CDR3 is TGCAGCGTTGAAAGTCTGGGAGGGAGGGTGAACACTGAAGCTTTCTTT.

The V gene is TRBV28, the J gene TRBJ1-1, with D uncertain. The V end lost 10 bases, the J end lost 0 bases, and 12 bases lay between the germline ends. Germline lookup yields CDR1 MDHEN and CDR2 SYDVKM. The CDR3 covers 13 residues. CDR3 protein: CATLDVLNTEAFF. The CDR3 nucleotides read TGTGCCACCCTTGACGTATTGAACACTGAAGCTTTCTTT.

There are a few counts of this clonotype. This chain uses TRBV12-3 or TRBV12-4 with TRBJ2-7; 9 nucleotides match TRBD1. This CDR3 is built from 13 residues. With 8 bases clipped from V and 7 bases from J, the junction kept 9 bases outside the gene matches. CDR3 amino acids: CASARDRVREQYF. The CDR3 DNA is TGTGCCAGCGCAAGGGACAGGGTCAGGGAGCAGTACTTC.

J is TRBJ1-2 and V is TRBV5-4; D gene unclear. This CDR3 is 14 amino acids long. V was cut by 4 bases and J by 0 bases, with 10 bases left in between. Germline CDR1 is SGHNT and CDR2 is YYREEE (reference sequence). The CDR3 nucleotides are TGTGCCAGCAGCGCGAAAAGAGCTAACTATGGCTACACCTTC. Its protein is CASSAKRANYGYTF.

In this sample, this clonotype turned up many times. This rearrangement joins TRBV7-2 to TRBJ2-2; D remains unclear. The V gene's germline CDR1 is SGHTA and CDR2 FQGNSA. This CDR3 has 12 amino acids. Trimming took 5 bases from V and 3 from J, leaving 4 bases between them. CDR3: CASSRDTGELFF. CDR3 DNA sequence: TGTGCCAGCAGCCGGGACACCGGGGAGCTGTTTTTT.

There are a few counts of this clonotype. The chain combines TRBV5-4 with TRBJ2-2, with no clear D. This CDR3 spans 16 amino acids. V lost 0 bases, J lost 5 bases, and 14 bases lay in between. Germline V gene data show CDR1 as SGHNT and CDR2 as YYREEE (reference sequence). The CDR3 sequence: CASSLVGLGRTGELFF. The CDR3 DNA reads TGTGCCAGCAGCTTGGTGGGTCTGGGCAGGACCGGGGAGCTGTTTTTT.

The V and J genes are TRBV7-2 and TRBJ1-3, with TRBD1 identical over 8 bases. Germline trimming cut 0 bases from V and 0 bases from J; bases unmatched to any gene: 4. The germline V gene has CDR1 SGHTA and CDR2 FQGNSA. The CDR3 runs 17 residues. CDR3 amino acids: CASSLAGTGASGNTIYF. The CDR3 DNA reads as TGTGCCAGCAGCTTAGCCGGGACAGGAGCCTCTGGAAACACCATATATTTT.

This clonotype has more than one count but fewer than ten. This chain uses TRBV27 with TRBJ2-7, with a weak D call TRBD2 (6 bases). The CDR3 sequence is 16 residues long. The ends were cut back, 2 bases at V and 2 bases at J, with 16 bases in the middle. Germline CDR1 is MNHEY and CDR2 is SMNVEV (reference sequence). In DNA form, the CDR3 reads TGTGCCAGCAGTTTACTCGGCGGGAATCGGGCCTACGAGCAGTACTTC. This codes for CASSLLGGNRAYEQYF.

There are a few counts of this clonotype. The gene calls are TRBV28 and TRBJ2-5, with 8 bases lining up with TRBD1. CDR3 length: 16 amino acids. V was pared by 4 bases and J by 1 base, with 8 bases of the junction left unmatched. Germline CDR1 and CDR2: MDHEN and SYDVKM. The DNA of the CDR3 is TGTGCCAGCAGTTGGCCACCTACAGGGGGCCAAGAGACCCAGTACTTC. Translating it yields CASSWPPTGGQETQYF.

The V and J genes are TRBV25-1 and TRBJ1-3, with a possible D match to TRBD1 (5 bases). V was cut by 8 bases and J by 2 bases, with 13 bases left in between. The germline V gene encodes CDR1 MGHDK and CDR2 SYGVNS. This CDR3 region has 14 residues. The CDR3 protein is CASGGVGAGNTIYF. In DNA form, the CDR3 reads TGTGCCAGCGGGGGAGTTGGGGCTGGAAACACCATATATTTT.

About this clonotype itself: This may be a read error: a much more frequent sequence differs by one nucleotide. V usage is TRBV10-3 and J usage is TRBJ1-2; 8 nucleotides match TRBD1. The trim removed 0 bases at V and 6 bases at J, leaving 3 bases unmatched. Germline CDR1 is ENHRY and CDR2 is SYGVKD. This CDR3 contains 14 residues. The CDR3 loop reads CAISESTGEDGYTF. CDR3 bases: TGTGCCATCAGTGAGTCGACAGGGGAGGATGGCTACACCTTC.

This clonotype came up many times. The chain links TRBV7-2 to TRBJ2-1; 10 positions agree with TRBD2. CDR3 length: 16 residues. J lost 6 bases, V lost 1 base, and 6 bases had no gene match. CDR1 SGHTA and CDR2 FQGNSA come from the germline V gene. CDR3 coding DNA: TGTGCCAGCAGCTTAGTAGGAAGCGGGAGGGCCAATGAGCAGTTCTTC. Protein: CASSLVGSGRANEQFF.

The genes are TRBV20-1 and TRBJ1-1; D remains unclear. The CDR3 contains 13 residues. Germline V gene sequence: CDR1 DFQATT, CDR2 SNEGSKA (reference sequence). Deletions cut 6 bases from V and 1 base from J, with 12 bases between. DNA for the CDR3: TGCAGTGCCTCGAAACCGGGGAACACTGAAGCTTTCTTT. Its protein product is CSASKPGNTEAFF.

The V gene is TRBV27, the J gene TRBJ2-5; 7 bases align to TRBD2. Trimming at V came to 6 bases and at J to 2 bases, leaving 12 bases not matched to a gene. This CDR3 comprises 16 residues. Germline assignment: CDR1 MNHEY and CDR2 SMNVEV (reference sequence). In nucleotides, the CDR3 is TGTGCCAGCAGAAAGGGGCTAGCGGAACCACAAGAGACCCAGTACTTC. Amino acid sequence: CASRKGLAEPQETQYF.

The chain has TRBV6-1 and TRBJ2-7; possibly TRBD2 for D (6 bases). V lost 11 bases and J lost 5, with 19 bases in between. Germline V gene data show CDR1 as MNHNS and CDR2 as SASEGT. The CDR3 totals 13 residues. The CDR3 sequence: CARHTQGLHEQYF. CDR3 DNA: TGTGCCCGCCACACCCAGGGACTCCACGAGCAGTACTTC.